This TCR beta chain was identified during a study of blood T cell repertoires in COVID-19 (dated by TCRdb to 2018 to 2020). For the wider study: Collaborator samples came from the United States, Italy and Spain and covered acute and convalescent phases of COVID-19. The prospective study material was composed of cDNA or gDNA derived from T cells, B-cell-depleted T cells, or PBMCs. Subjects who had been exposed to COVID-19, were actively infected with it, or had recovered from it provided the deeply sampled blood TCRbeta repertoires that made up the dataset. A freely available public database, intended as a resource for researchers studying the immune response to SARS-CoV-2, is where the repertoires were released. The samples were drawn from the first 160 participants of the ongoing ImmuneRACE study and from 950 to 1,500 subjects provided by 6 global collaborators. The sample metadata nearly always contained a de-identified subject ID, COVID-19 status, age in years and sex. Where available, HLA class I and class II types were taken from metadata supplied by the sample provider and were not determined by assay-based typing. Overall study results and their limits: The amount of clinical and demographic metadata varied by source and participant and was provided uncurated.

TCRbeta CDR3 regions were amplified from genomic DNA by means of the immunoSEQ Assay, a bias-controlled multiplex PCR. The published analysis was carried out like this. Nucleated cell counts per sample were estimated from amplification of reference gene primers within the assay. To quantify the absolute abundance of each unique TCRbeta CDR3 rearrangement, sequence reads were collapsed and filtered. For each sample, productive Simpson clonality was calculated as the square root of Simpson's diversity index across productive rearrangements. TCRdb took this table from immuneACCESS and kept in-frame rearrangements with V and J called. Such tables lack part of the clones; where checked against another copy, unresolved V genes explain under half of the gap, and the rest is unexplained. That table gives V, J and clone size, and the DNA gave D and trimming. In all, the sample holds roughly 100,000 clones, and 75% to 90% of those were seen once. Of the sample, approximately 19% is held by the ten largest clones.

The CDR3 holds 17 amino acids from the cysteine to the phenylalanine. Just the 51-base CDR3 DNA is kept, in frame starting at base 1. For CDR1 and CDR2, the germline V gene lists MRHNA and SNTAGT. Relative to germline, V is missing 10 bases and J is missing 6 bases, with 16 bases of the junction outside any gene match. Whole blood was collected in K2EDTA tubes by collaborating institutions according to the institutions' own protocols. Collaborator samples were shipped for TCRbeta analysis as frozen whole blood, isolated PBMCs, or DNA extracted from either sample type. This clone was counted a few times. It lacks a known antigen. Nothing much larger sits one base from this clone, and base qualities are not available.

The chain links TRBV6-4 with TRBJ1-5; TRBD1 lines up with 12 middle nucleotides. The specimen sequenced was peripheral blood. This TCR came from a woman older than 75 with acute or convalescent COVID-19. CDR3 loop: CAKSGDRGPIDRQPQHF. The nucleotide sequence is given as TGTGCCAAATCCGGGGACAGGGGGCCTATCGATCGTCAGCCCCAGCATTTT.